The rows below give T cell receptor beta chains drawn from one sample of a study of cytomegalovirus exposure and HLA in healthy donors. Using immunoSEQ multiplex PCR, the repertoire was profiled, and TCRdb retains in-frame clones only, with some absent. The sample yields roughly 100,000 clones, roughly 73% seen once. The sequenced sample was PBMCs. These receptors were taken from a man aged 40-55 years in good health and CMV-seronegative. Both conserved end residues are part of each CDR3. Fields, in order: J gene, D gene, clone size, V gene, CDR3 protein, CDR3 DNA. A D gene is named only where the DNA matches it firmly. The listing skips clone size in some rows; elsewhere it reads once, few, many or a size class.

J gene: TRBJ1-2; D gene: TRBD1; clone size: -; V gene: TRBV6-1; CDR3 protein: CASIKGAVANYGYTF; CDR3 DNA: TGTGCCAGCATTAAGGGGGCCGTGGCTAACTATGGCTACACCTTC
J gene: TRBJ2-1; D gene: TRBD2; clone size: few; V gene: TRBV9; CDR3 protein: CASGGGGSYNEQFF; CDR3 DNA: TGTGCCAGCGGCGGGGGGGGCTCCTACAATGAGCAGTTCTTC
J gene: TRBJ2-3; D gene: TRBD2; clone size: -; V gene: TRBV15; CDR3 protein: CATSRTQRGGTDTQYF; CDR3 DNA: TGTGCCACCAGCAGAACACAGCGGGGGGGCACAGATACGCAGTATTTT
J gene: TRBJ1-1; D gene: -; clone size: -; V gene: TRBV21-1; CDR3 protein: CASSKVHRGKRMTEAFF; CDR3 DNA: TGTGCCAGCAGCAAAGTGCACAGGGGTAAAAGGATGACTGAAGCTTTCTTT
J gene: TRBJ2-7; D gene: TRBD1; clone size: -; V gene: TRBV5-4; CDR3 protein: CASSLPGQGAHEQYF; CDR3 DNA: TGTGCCAGCAGCTTGCCAGGACAGGGTGCGCACGAGCAGTACTTC
J gene: TRBJ2-7; D gene: TRBD2; clone size: -; V gene: TRBV2; CDR3 protein: CASKLAGGSYEQYF; CDR3 DNA: TGTGCCAGTAAATTAGCGGGGGGCTCCTACGAGCAGTACTTC
J gene: TRBJ2-7; D gene: -; clone size: once; V gene: TRBV7-8; CDR3 protein: CASSSKTGGASYEQYF; CDR3 DNA: TGTGCCAGCAGCTCAAAAACAGGGGGGGCCTCCTACGAGCAGTACTTC
J gene: TRBJ1-2; D gene: -; clone size: -; V gene: TRBV6-5; CDR3 protein: CASSSSPNYGYTF; CDR3 DNA: TGTGCCAGCAGTTCGAGCCCTAACTATGGCTACACCTTC
J gene: TRBJ1-1; D gene: -; clone size: -; V gene: TRBV5-1; CDR3 protein: CASSLASVGGQTEAFF; CDR3 DNA: TGCGCCAGCAGCTTGGCGTCTGTCGGGGGGCAAACTGAAGCTTTCTTT
J gene: TRBJ1-1; D gene: TRBD1; clone size: -; V gene: TRBV7-3; CDR3 protein: CASSLTGQGTEAFF; CDR3 DNA: TGTGCCAGCAGCTTAACGGGACAGGGTACTGAAGCTTTCTTT
J gene: TRBJ2-5; D gene: TRBD1; clone size: -; V gene: TRBV5-5; CDR3 protein: CASSNPGGGQETQYF; CDR3 DNA: TGTGCCAGCAGCAACCCAGGGGGCGGGCAAGAGACCCAGTACTTC
J gene: TRBJ1-2; D gene: -; clone size: few; V gene: TRBV28; CDR3 protein: CASKLRVRGAWGYTF; CDR3 DNA: TGTGCCAGCAAATTACGGGTGCGGGGGGCGTGGGGCTACACCTTC
J gene: TRBJ2-5; D gene: -; clone size: -; V gene: TRBV6-1; CDR3 protein: CASNFRQETQYF; CDR3 DNA: TGTGCCAGTAACTTCCGCCAAGAGACCCAGTACTTC
J gene: TRBJ2-3; D gene: -; clone size: -; V gene: TRBV19; CDR3 protein: CASSGAPGLDTQYF; CDR3 DNA: TGTGCCAGTAGTGGTGCCCCGGGGTTAGATACGCAGTATTTT
J gene: TRBJ1-4; D gene: -; clone size: -; V gene: TRBV15; CDR3 protein: CATSRVAGREKLFF; CDR3 DNA: TGTGCCACCAGCAGAGTTGCGGGAAGGGAAAAACTGTTTTTT
J gene: TRBJ1-2; D gene: -; clone size: -; V gene: TRBV9; CDR3 protein: CASSVVPVRGYTF; CDR3 DNA: TGTGCCAGCAGCGTAGTTCCAGTTCGCGGCTACACCTTC
J gene: TRBJ2-7; D gene: TRBD2; clone size: -; V gene: TRBV23-1; CDR3 protein: CASSLSLVAGAYEQYF; CDR3 DNA: TGCGCCAGCAGTCTTTCCCTAGTAGCGGGGGCTTACGAGCAGTACTTC
J gene: TRBJ2-1; D gene: TRBD2; clone size: -; V gene: TRBV11-2; CDR3 protein: CASSIGTSGVTEQFF; CDR3 DNA: TGTGCCAGCAGCATAGGGACTAGCGGGGTCACTGAGCAGTTCTTC
J gene: TRBJ1-5; D gene: -; clone size: -; V gene: TRBV28; CDR3 protein: CASGTGTHSNQPQHF; CDR3 DNA: TGTGCCAGCGGTACAGGTACCCATAGCAATCAGCCCCAGCATTTT
J gene: TRBJ2-1; D gene: TRBD2; clone size: -; V gene: TRBV27; CDR3 protein: CASSLLAGGGYNEQFF; CDR3 DNA: TGTGCCAGCAGTTTATTGGCGGGGGGGGGATACAATGAGCAGTTCTTC
J gene: TRBJ2-2; D gene: TRBD2; clone size: few; V gene: TRBV5-4; CDR3 protein: CASSLDGGRGGTGELFF; CDR3 DNA: TGTGCCAGCAGCTTGGATGGCGGGCGGGGGGGTACCGGGGAGCTGTTTTTT
J gene: TRBJ2-1; D gene: TRBD2; clone size: -; V gene: TRBV28; CDR3 protein: CASSLGLARLSYNEQFF; CDR3 DNA: TGTGCCAGCAGTCTGGGACTAGCGAGGCTTTCCTACAATGAGCAGTTCTTC
J gene: TRBJ2-7; D gene: TRBD2; clone size: once; V gene: TRBV5-1; CDR3 protein: CASSLAGTSSYEQYF; CDR3 DNA: TGCGCCAGCAGCTTAGCCGGGACTAGCTCCTACGAGCAGTACTTC
J gene: TRBJ1-2; D gene: -; clone size: -; V gene: TRBV7-2; CDR3 protein: CASSLAAGDVYGYTF; CDR3 DNA: TGTGCCAGCAGCTTAGCCGCAGGGGACGTCTATGGCTACACCTTC
J gene: TRBJ2-3; D gene: TRBD2; clone size: -; V gene: TRBV11-2; CDR3 protein: CASSLRTSGGTDTQYF; CDR3 DNA: TGTGCCAGCAGCTTAAGGACTAGCGGGGGTACAGATACGCAGTATTTT
J gene: TRBJ2-1; D gene: TRBD1; clone size: -; V gene: TRBV10-3; CDR3 protein: CAISDGQGYNEQFF; CDR3 DNA: TGTGCCATCAGTGACGGACAGGGCTACAATGAGCAGTTCTTC
J gene: TRBJ1-2; D gene: -; clone size: -; V gene: TRBV7-2; CDR3 protein: CASSLAAGRGYGYTF; CDR3 DNA: TGTGCCAGCAGCTTAGCGGCAGGGCGGGGCTATGGCTACACCTTC
J gene: TRBJ2-3; D gene: -; clone size: once; V gene: TRBV5-1; CDR3 protein: CASSRYGSGDTQYF; CDR3 DNA: TGCGCCAGCAGCCGTTATGGGAGCGGAGATACGCAGTATTTT
J gene: TRBJ2-1; D gene: -; clone size: -; V gene: TRBV9; CDR3 protein: CASSVAPLAAGEQFF; CDR3 DNA: TGTGCCAGCAGCGTAGCCCCCCTAGCCGCGGGTGAGCAGTTCTTC
J gene: TRBJ1-1; D gene: -; clone size: -; V gene: TRBV6-1; CDR3 protein: CASFGSIAEAFF; CDR3 DNA: TGTGCCAGCTTTGGTTCTATAGCTGAAGCTTTCTTT
J gene: TRBJ2-2; D gene: TRBD2; clone size: -; V gene: TRBV7-9; CDR3 protein: CSSRRGTSGHTGELFF; CDR3 DNA: TGTTCCAGCAGGAGGGGGACTAGCGGACACACCGGGGAGCTGTTTTTT
J gene: TRBJ2-3; D gene: -; clone size: few; V gene: TRBV5-4; CDR3 protein: CASRWGSGPSTDTQYF; CDR3 DNA: TGTGCCAGCAGGTGGGGTAGCGGTCCTAGCACAGATACGCAGTATTTT
J gene: TRBJ1-3; D gene: -; clone size: few; V gene: TRBV5-6; CDR3 protein: CASSLRIGQTMGNTIYF; CDR3 DNA: TGTGCCAGCAGCTTAAGGATTGGACAAACCATGGGAAACACCATATATTTT
J gene: TRBJ1-1; D gene: TRBD1; clone size: -; V gene: TRBV4-2; CDR3 protein: CASSQERAGTGNTEAFF; CDR3 DNA: TGTGCCAGCAGCCAAGAAAGGGCGGGGACAGGGAACACTGAAGCTTTCTTT
J gene: TRBJ2-6; D gene: -; clone size: -; V gene: TRBV27; CDR3 protein: CASSPRGGAGANVLTF; CDR3 DNA: TGTGCCAGCAGTCCTAGGGGGGGCGCTGGGGCCAACGTCCTGACTTTC
J gene: TRBJ2-7; D gene: TRBD1; clone size: -; V gene: TRBV6-5; CDR3 protein: CASSRQGPYEQYF; CDR3 DNA: TGTGCCAGCAGTCGACAGGGTCCCTACGAGCAGTACTTC
J gene: TRBJ1-1; D gene: -; clone size: -; V gene: TRBV6-6; CDR3 protein: CASSLYRDETEAFF; CDR3 DNA: TGTGCCAGCAGTCTCTACAGGGACGAGACTGAAGCTTTCTTT
J gene: TRBJ1-5; D gene: TRBD1; clone size: few; V gene: TRBV6-1; CDR3 protein: CASSEIGQVGDQPQHF; CDR3 DNA: TGTGCCAGCAGTGAAATCGGACAGGTAGGCGATCAGCCCCAGCATTTT
J gene: TRBJ2-3; D gene: -; clone size: -; V gene: TRBV6-1; CDR3 protein: CATKTGFSTDTQYF; CDR3 DNA: TGTGCCACCAAAACAGGGTTTAGCACAGATACGCAGTATTTT
J gene: TRBJ1-5; D gene: -; clone size: -; V gene: TRBV4-1; CDR3 protein: CASSQAYGGRIRTLSQHF; CDR3 DNA: TGCGCCAGCAGCCAAGCTTACGGGGGACGGATACGAACTTTGTCCCAGCATTTT
J gene: TRBJ2-5; D gene: TRBD1; clone size: -; V gene: TRBV5-1; CDR3 protein: CASSLVGTDHQETQYF; CDR3 DNA: TGCGCCAGCAGCTTGGTTGGGACAGACCACCAAGAGACCCAGTACTTC